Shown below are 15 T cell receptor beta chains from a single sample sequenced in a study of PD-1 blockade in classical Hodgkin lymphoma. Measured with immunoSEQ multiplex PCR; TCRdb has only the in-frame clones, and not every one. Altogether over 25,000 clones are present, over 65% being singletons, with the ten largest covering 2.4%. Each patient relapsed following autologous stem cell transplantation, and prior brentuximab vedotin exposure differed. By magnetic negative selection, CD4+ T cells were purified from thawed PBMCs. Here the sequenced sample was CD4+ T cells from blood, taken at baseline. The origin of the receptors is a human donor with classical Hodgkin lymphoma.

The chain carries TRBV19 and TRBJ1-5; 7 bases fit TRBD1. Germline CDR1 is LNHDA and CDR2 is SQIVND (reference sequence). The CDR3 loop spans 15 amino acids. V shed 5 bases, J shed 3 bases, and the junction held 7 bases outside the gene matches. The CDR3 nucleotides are TGTGCCAGTAGTCTTTCGACAGGGACCAATCAGCCCCAGCATTTT. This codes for CASSLSTGTNQPQHF.

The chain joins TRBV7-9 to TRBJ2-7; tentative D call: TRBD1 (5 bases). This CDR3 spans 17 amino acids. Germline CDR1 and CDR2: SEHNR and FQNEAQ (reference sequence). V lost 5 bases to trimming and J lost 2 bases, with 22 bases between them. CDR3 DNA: TGTGCCAGCAGCAATAGGGTTAACGACAGCCGAACCTACGAGCAGTACTTC. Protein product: CASSNRVNDSRTYEQYF.

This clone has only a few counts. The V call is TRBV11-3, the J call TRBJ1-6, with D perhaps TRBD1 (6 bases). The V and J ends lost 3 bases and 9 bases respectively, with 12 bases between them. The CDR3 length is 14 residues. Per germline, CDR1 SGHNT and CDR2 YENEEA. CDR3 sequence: CASSLGSRGSPLHF. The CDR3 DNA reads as TGTGCCAGCAGCTTGGGAAGCAGGGGTTCACCCCTCCACTTT. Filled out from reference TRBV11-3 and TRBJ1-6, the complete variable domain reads EAGVVQSPRYKIIEKKQPVAFWCNPISGHNTLYWYLQNLGQGPELLIRYENEEAVDDSQLPKDRFSAERLKGVDSTLKIQPAELGDSAVYLCASSLGSRGSPLHFGNGTRLTVT.

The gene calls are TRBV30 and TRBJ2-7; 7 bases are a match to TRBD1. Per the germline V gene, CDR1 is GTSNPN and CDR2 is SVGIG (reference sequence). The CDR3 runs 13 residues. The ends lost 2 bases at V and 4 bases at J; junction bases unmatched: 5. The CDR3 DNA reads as TGTGCCTGGAGTAAAGGGGGCGGGTACGAGCAGTACTTC. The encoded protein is CAWSKGGGYEQYF.

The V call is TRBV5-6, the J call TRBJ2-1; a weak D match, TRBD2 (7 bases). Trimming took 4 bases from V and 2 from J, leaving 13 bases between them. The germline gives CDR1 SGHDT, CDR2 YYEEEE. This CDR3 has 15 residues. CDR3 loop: CASSQAGGPYNEQFF. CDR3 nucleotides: TGTGCCAGCAGCCAAGCCGGGGGGCCCTACAATGAGCAGTTCTTC.

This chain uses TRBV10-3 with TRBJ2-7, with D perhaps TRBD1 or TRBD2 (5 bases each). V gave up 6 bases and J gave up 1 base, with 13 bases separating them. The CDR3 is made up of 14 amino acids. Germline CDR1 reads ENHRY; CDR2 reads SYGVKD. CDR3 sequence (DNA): TGTGCCATCAGCCCCGGGACGGTTTCCTACGAGCAGTACTTC. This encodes CAISPGTVSYEQYF.

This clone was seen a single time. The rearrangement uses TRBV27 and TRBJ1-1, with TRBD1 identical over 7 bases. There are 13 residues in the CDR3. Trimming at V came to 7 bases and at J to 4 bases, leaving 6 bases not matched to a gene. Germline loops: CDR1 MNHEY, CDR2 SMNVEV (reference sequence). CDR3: CASNKQGFTEAFF. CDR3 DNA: TGTGCCAGCAATAAACAGGGGTTCACTGAAGCTTTCTTT.

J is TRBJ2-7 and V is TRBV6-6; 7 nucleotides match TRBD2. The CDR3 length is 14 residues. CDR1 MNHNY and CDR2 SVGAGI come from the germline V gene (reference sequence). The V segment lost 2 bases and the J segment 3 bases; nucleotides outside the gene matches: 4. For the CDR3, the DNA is TGTGCCAGCAGTTACCAAGCGGGGAACTACGAGCAGTACTTC. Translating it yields CASSYQAGNYEQYF.

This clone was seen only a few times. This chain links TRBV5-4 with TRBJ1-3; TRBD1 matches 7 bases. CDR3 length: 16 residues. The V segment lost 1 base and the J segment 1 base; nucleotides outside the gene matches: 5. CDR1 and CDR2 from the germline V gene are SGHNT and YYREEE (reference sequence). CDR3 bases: TGTGCCAGCAGCTTGTACAGGGGCACGTCTGGAAACACCATATATTTT. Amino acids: CASSLYRGTSGNTIYF.

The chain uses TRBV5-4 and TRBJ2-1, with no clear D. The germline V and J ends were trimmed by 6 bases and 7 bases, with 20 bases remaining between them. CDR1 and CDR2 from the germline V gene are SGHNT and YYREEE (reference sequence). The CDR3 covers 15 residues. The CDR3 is CASTLGGGNLNEQFF. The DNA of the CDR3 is TGTGCCAGCACCCTGGGCGGTGGAAATTTAAATGAGCAGTTCTTC.

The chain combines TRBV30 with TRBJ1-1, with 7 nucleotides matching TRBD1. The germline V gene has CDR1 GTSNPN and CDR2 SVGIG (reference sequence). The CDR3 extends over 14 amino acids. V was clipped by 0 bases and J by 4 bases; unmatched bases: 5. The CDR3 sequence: CAWSVQHRGTEAFF. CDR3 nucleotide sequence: TGTGCCTGGAGTGTACAGCACAGGGGCACTGAAGCTTTCTTT.

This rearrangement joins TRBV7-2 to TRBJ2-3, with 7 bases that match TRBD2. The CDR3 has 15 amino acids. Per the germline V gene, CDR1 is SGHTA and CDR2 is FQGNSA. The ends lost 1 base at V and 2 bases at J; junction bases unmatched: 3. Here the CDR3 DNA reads TGTGCCAGCAGCTTAGGGACTAGTCCCACAGATACGCAGTATTTT. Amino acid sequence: CASSLGTSPTDTQYF.

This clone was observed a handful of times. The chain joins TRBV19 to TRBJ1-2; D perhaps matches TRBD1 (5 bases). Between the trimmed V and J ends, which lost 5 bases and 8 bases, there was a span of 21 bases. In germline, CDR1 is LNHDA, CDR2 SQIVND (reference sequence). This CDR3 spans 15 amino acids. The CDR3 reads CASSPPGTFLVGYTF. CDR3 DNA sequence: TGTGCCAGTAGTCCACCCGGGACGTTCTTGGTCGGCTACACCTTC.

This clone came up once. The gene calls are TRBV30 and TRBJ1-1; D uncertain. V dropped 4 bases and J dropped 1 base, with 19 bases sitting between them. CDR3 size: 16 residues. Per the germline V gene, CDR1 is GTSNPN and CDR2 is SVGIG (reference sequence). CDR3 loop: CAWNVVLGERNTEAFF. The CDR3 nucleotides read TGTGCCTGGAATGTAGTCCTCGGCGAGCGGAACACTGAAGCTTTCTTT.

CDR3 coding DNA: TGTGCCAGCTCACCACGGGTCTATAATTCACCCCTCCACTTT. Translation gives CASSPRVYNSPLHF. J is TRBJ1-6 and V is TRBV18; D not resolved. Per the germline V gene, CDR1 is KGHSH and CDR2 is LQKENI. The CDR3 loop spans 14 amino acids. The V end was cut by 1 base, the J end by 3 bases, with 4 bases between.